These T cell receptor beta chains were read from a single sample in a study of blood T cell repertoires in COVID-19. TCRdb's copy holds only in-frame clones and misses some; the assay was immunoSEQ multiplex PCR. Here the sample spans around 250,000 clones, roughly 85% being singletons. Specimen: PBMCs or T cells enriched from blood (not recorded which). The receptors shown here come from a woman aged 45-60 years with acute COVID-19. Both conserved end residues are part of each CDR3. D genes are given only for firm matches. Clone size is given for some rows only: seen once, a few or many times, or a class if the clone is expanded.

abundance: .
v_gene: TRBV7-2
d_gene: .
j_gene: TRBJ2-7
CDR3nt: TGTGCCAGCAGCCACCGAGGCCACGAGCAGTACTTC
CDR3aa: CASSHRGHEQYF

abundance: .
v_gene: TRBV30
d_gene: TRBD1
j_gene: TRBJ1-1
CDR3nt: TGTGCCTGGACCGAAACAGGGGGGACTGAAGCTTTCTTT
CDR3aa: CAWTETGGTEAFF

abundance: few
v_gene: TRBV4-1
d_gene: TRBD2
j_gene: TRBJ2-3
CDR3nt: TGCGCCAGCAGCCGGCTAGCGGGGGTAGATACGCAGTATTTT
CDR3aa: CASSRLAGVDTQYF

abundance: .
v_gene: TRBV6-2/TRBV6-3
d_gene: .
j_gene: TRBJ1-1
CDR3nt: TGTGCCAGCAGTTACTTCCATGAAGCTTTCTTT
CDR3aa: CASSYFHEAFF

abundance: .
v_gene: TRBV19
d_gene: TRBD2
j_gene: TRBJ2-1
CDR3nt: TGTGCCAGTAGTTTATCTAGCGGGGGGGCCTACAATGAGCAGTTCTTC
CDR3aa: CASSLSSGGAYNEQFF

abundance: .
v_gene: TRBV5-6
d_gene: .
j_gene: TRBJ2-1
CDR3nt: TGTGCCAGCAGCTTGGTGGGACTTGACAATGAGCAGTTCTTC
CDR3aa: CASSLVGLDNEQFF

abundance: .
v_gene: TRBV7-6
d_gene: .
j_gene: TRBJ1-1
CDR3nt: TGTGCCAGCAGACAGGGTTGGAACACTGAAGCTTTCTTT
CDR3aa: CASRQGWNTEAFF

abundance: .
v_gene: TRBV19
d_gene: .
j_gene: TRBJ1-4
CDR3nt: TGTGCCAGTAGTACTCCCCAGGGGTGGAATGAAAAACTGTTTTTT
CDR3aa: CASSTPQGWNEKLFF

abundance: .
v_gene: TRBV30
d_gene: .
j_gene: TRBJ1-1
CDR3nt: TGTGCCTGGAGTGGACAGAACACTGAAGCTTTCTTT
CDR3aa: CAWSGQNTEAFF

abundance: few
v_gene: TRBV5-1
d_gene: TRBD1
j_gene: TRBJ2-1
CDR3nt: TGCGCCAGCAGCACGGGACAGGGAGGCAATGAGCAGTTCTTC
CDR3aa: CASSTGQGGNEQFF

abundance: .
v_gene: TRBV4-3
d_gene: .
j_gene: TRBJ2-7
CDR3nt: TGCGCCAGCAGCCAAGAGGAGGCGGGTCCCCTTTCCTACGAGCAGTACTTC
CDR3aa: CASSQEEAGPLSYEQYF

abundance: once
v_gene: TRBV3-1/TRBV3-2
d_gene: .
j_gene: TRBJ2-1
CDR3nt: TGTGCCAGCGGCCGCAGCTCCTACAATGAGCAGTTCTTC
CDR3aa: CASGRSSYNEQFF

abundance: .
v_gene: TRBV27
d_gene: .
j_gene: TRBJ2-7
CDR3nt: TGTGCCAGCAGTTTCACTTCCGTACACCGGGACACCGATTCCTACGAGCAGTACTTC
CDR3aa: CASSFTSVHRDTDSYEQYF

abundance: few
v_gene: TRBV7-9
d_gene: TRBD2
j_gene: TRBJ2-3
CDR3nt: TGTGCCAGCAGCTCGACTAGCGGGGGAACAGATACGCAGTATTTT
CDR3aa: CASSSTSGGTDTQYF

abundance: .
v_gene: TRBV3-1/TRBV3-2
d_gene: .
j_gene: TRBJ1-4
CDR3nt: TGTGCCAGCAGCCTTCACAGGGCCGAACTGTTTTTT
CDR3aa: CASSLHRAELFF

abundance: .
v_gene: TRBV10-3
d_gene: .
j_gene: TRBJ1-2
CDR3nt: TGTGCCATCATCGCACAGGGTGGCGATGGCTACACCTTC
CDR3aa: CAIIAQGGDGYTF

abundance: .
v_gene: TRBV19
d_gene: .
j_gene: TRBJ2-7
CDR3nt: TGTGCCAGTAGTACCGTTGACAGGCCCTACGAGCAGTACTTC
CDR3aa: CASSTVDRPYEQYF

abundance: .
v_gene: TRBV20-1
d_gene: TRBD2
j_gene: TRBJ2-1
CDR3nt: TGCAGTGCTAGTCTCGGGACTAGCGGGGGCTATGAGCAGTTCTTC
CDR3aa: CSASLGTSGGYEQFF